This T cell receptor beta chain originates from a study of blood T cell repertoires in COVID-19. Libraries were prepared by immunoSEQ multiplex PCR; TCRdb keeps only in-frame clonotypes and omits some of them. The sample lists over 130,000 clones; about 86% were seen once. From germline, CDR1 is LNHDA and CDR2 SQIVND (reference sequence). V lost 3 bases, J lost 3 bases, and 21 bases lay in between. CDR3 length: 18 residues. The rearrangement uses TRBV19 and TRBJ2-1; weak D call: TRBD2 (6 bases). The sequenced material came from peripheral blood. This TCR was recovered from a man between 65 and 85 years old with acute or convalescent COVID-19. The CDR3 is CASSILVTGVGNYNEQFF. For the CDR3, the DNA is TGTGCCAGTAGTATTCTTGTGACGGGGGTAGGAAACTACAATGAGCAGTTCTTC.